This is a list of T cell receptor beta chains from one sample in a study of pediatric ulcerative colitis. The data were produced by immunoSEQ multiplex PCR, yet TCRdb's version contains in-frame clones alone and is incomplete. The top ten clones hold roughly 7% of a sample with some 25,000 clones, roughly 71% of them seen once. The sample consisted of gut tissue. The receptor source for this set is a boy under 18 with severe ulcerative colitis. The CDR3 runs from the conserved cysteine through the conserved F or W. A D gene is named only where the DNA matches it firmly. A row's size may be missing; if present it is once, few, many or a size class.

j_gene: TRBJ2-7
abundance: medium-sized
d_gene: -
v_gene: TRBV10-1
CDR3aa: CASSARRGSYEQYF
CDR3nt: TGCGCCAGCAGTGCGCGGCGGGGATCCTACGAGCAGTACTTC

j_gene: TRBJ1-5
abundance: -
d_gene: -
v_gene: TRBV6-5
CDR3aa: CASSYSQGSNQPQHF
CDR3nt: TGTGCCAGCAGTTACTCCCAGGGGAGCAATCAGCCCCAGCATTTT

j_gene: TRBJ2-7
abundance: -
d_gene: -
v_gene: TRBV5-1
CDR3aa: CASSLALVNGVPEQYF
CDR3nt: TGCGCCAGCAGCTTGGCCCTCGTCAACGGAGTTCCCGAGCAGTACTTC

j_gene: TRBJ1-2
abundance: -
d_gene: -
v_gene: TRBV19
CDR3aa: CASSTSSGSSVYGYTF
CDR3nt: TGTGCCAGTAGCACATCCTCAGGGAGCTCGGTCTATGGCTACACCTTC

j_gene: TRBJ2-1
abundance: -
d_gene: TRBD2
v_gene: TRBV5-1
CDR3aa: CASSLDPSGRAGNEQFF
CDR3nt: TGCGCCAGCAGCTTGGATCCTAGCGGGAGGGCTGGGAATGAGCAGTTCTTC

j_gene: TRBJ2-1
abundance: -
d_gene: TRBD2
v_gene: TRBV7-3
CDR3aa: CASSSGTSVYNEQFF
CDR3nt: TGTGCCAGCAGCTCCGGGACTAGCGTTTACAATGAGCAGTTCTTC

j_gene: TRBJ2-2
abundance: -
d_gene: -
v_gene: TRBV4-1
CDR3aa: CASSHSQTDTGELFF
CDR3nt: TGCGCCAGCAGCCATTCCCAGACCGACACCGGGGAGCTGTTTTTT

j_gene: TRBJ1-6
abundance: -
d_gene: -
v_gene: TRBV27
CDR3aa: CASSLSDRNSPLHF
CDR3nt: TGTGCCAGCAGTTTATCAGACAGGAATTCACCCCTCCACTTT

j_gene: TRBJ2-5
abundance: -
d_gene: -
v_gene: TRBV10-3
CDR3aa: CAISDYERLETQYF
CDR3nt: TGTGCCATCAGTGATTACGAGAGGTTGGAGACCCAGTACTTC

j_gene: TRBJ2-2
abundance: medium-sized
d_gene: TRBD2
v_gene: TRBV7-2
CDR3aa: CASSYRLASNTGELFF
CDR3nt: TGTGCCAGCAGCTATAGACTAGCGTCGAACACCGGGGAGCTGTTTTTT

j_gene: TRBJ2-4
abundance: -
d_gene: -
v_gene: TRBV5-6
CDR3aa: CASSSNREGKNIQYF
CDR3nt: TGTGCCAGCAGCTCTAACAGGGAAGGCAAAAACATTCAGTACTTC

j_gene: TRBJ1-2
abundance: few
d_gene: TRBD1
v_gene: TRBV27
CDR3aa: CASRGTGNYGYTF
CDR3nt: TGTGCCAGCAGGGGGACAGGGAACTATGGCTACACCTTC

j_gene: TRBJ2-1
abundance: -
d_gene: -
v_gene: TRBV28
CDR3aa: CASSLDGSYNEQFF
CDR3nt: TGTGCCAGCAGTTTGGATGGTTCCTACAATGAGCAGTTCTTC

j_gene: TRBJ2-7
abundance: few
d_gene: TRBD2
v_gene: TRBV27
CDR3aa: CASRLIAGGTRVQYF
CDR3nt: TGTGCCAGCAGGTTAATAGCGGGAGGAACCCGGGTGCAGTACTTC

j_gene: TRBJ2-3
abundance: -
d_gene: TRBD1
v_gene: TRBV27
CDR3aa: CASSTRDRDDSDTQYF
CDR3nt: TGTGCCAGCAGTACGAGGGACAGGGATGACTCAGATACGCAGTATTTT

j_gene: TRBJ2-2
abundance: -
d_gene: -
v_gene: TRBV19
CDR3aa: CASNPNTGELFF
CDR3nt: TGTGCCAGTAACCCGAACACCGGGGAGCTGTTTTTT

j_gene: TRBJ2-7
abundance: -
d_gene: -
v_gene: TRBV11-3
CDR3aa: CASSFQYEQYF
CDR3nt: TGTGCCAGCAGCTTCCAGTACGAGCAGTACTTC

j_gene: TRBJ1-5
abundance: -
d_gene: -
v_gene: TRBV30
CDR3aa: CAWSDRDQPQHF
CDR3nt: TGTGCCTGGAGTGATAGGGATCAGCCCCAGCATTTT

j_gene: TRBJ1-6
abundance: -
d_gene: -
v_gene: TRBV6-6
CDR3aa: CASSSDRNDSPLHF
CDR3nt: TGTGCCAGCAGCTCAGACAGGAATGATTCACCCCTCCACTTT

j_gene: TRBJ1-2
abundance: few
d_gene: -
v_gene: TRBV5-1
CDR3aa: CASNPGGPYGYTF
CDR3nt: TGCGCCAGCAACCCGGGAGGCCCCTATGGCTACACCTTC

j_gene: TRBJ2-3
abundance: -
d_gene: -
v_gene: TRBV13
CDR3aa: CASSRETSTDTQYF
CDR3nt: TGTGCCAGCAGCCGGGAGACTAGCACAGATACGCAGTATTTT

j_gene: TRBJ2-5
abundance: -
d_gene: TRBD2
v_gene: TRBV18
CDR3aa: CASSPNVVAGIQETQYF
CDR3nt: TGTGCCAGCTCACCTAATGTGGTAGCGGGGATCCAAGAGACCCAGTACTTC

j_gene: TRBJ2-5
abundance: -
d_gene: TRBD2
v_gene: TRBV7-7
CDR3aa: CASSLLAGEQETQYF
CDR3nt: TGTGCTAGCAGCTTACTAGCGGGAGAACAAGAGACCCAGTACTTC

j_gene: TRBJ2-7
abundance: once
d_gene: TRBD2
v_gene: TRBV5-1
CDR3aa: CASSLEPASTSGPSYEQYF
CDR3nt: TGCGCCAGCAGCTTGGAACCCGCCTCGACTAGCGGCCCTTCCTACGAGCAGTACTTC

j_gene: TRBJ1-2
abundance: -
d_gene: TRBD1
v_gene: TRBV9
CDR3aa: CASSVPWTGSGYTF
CDR3nt: TGTGCCAGCAGCGTCCCCTGGACAGGGAGTGGCTACACCTTC

j_gene: TRBJ1-3
abundance: -
d_gene: -
v_gene: TRBV5-4
CDR3aa: CASSDMRDRISGNTIYF
CDR3nt: TGTGCCAGCAGCGATATGCGGGATAGGATTTCTGGAAACACCATATATTTT

j_gene: TRBJ2-1
abundance: -
d_gene: -
v_gene: TRBV6-1
CDR3aa: CASSEVLRNEQFF
CDR3nt: TGTGCCAGCAGTGAAGTTTTACGGAATGAGCAGTTCTTC

j_gene: TRBJ1-1
abundance: -
d_gene: -
v_gene: TRBV13
CDR3aa: CASSSDTNTEAFF
CDR3nt: TGTGCCAGCAGCTCGGACACCAACACTGAAGCTTTCTTT

j_gene: TRBJ2-2
abundance: -
d_gene: -
v_gene: TRBV9
CDR3aa: CASSTSGVGELFF
CDR3nt: TGTGCCAGCAGCACATCGGGAGTCGGGGAGCTGTTTTTT

j_gene: TRBJ1-2
abundance: -
d_gene: -
v_gene: TRBV5-1
CDR3aa: CASSLSGDVNGYTF
CDR3nt: TGCGCCAGCAGCTTGTCAGGTGACGTTAATGGCTACACCTTC

j_gene: TRBJ1-1
abundance: -
d_gene: TRBD1
v_gene: TRBV19
CDR3aa: CASSSFRGLSVVNTEAFF
CDR3nt: TGTGCCAGTAGCTCCTTCAGGGGGCTTTCTGTTGTGAACACTGAAGCTTTCTTT

j_gene: TRBJ1-5
abundance: -
d_gene: -
v_gene: TRBV28
CDR3aa: CASSSGGQPQHF
CDR3nt: TGTGCCAGCAGTTCGGGAGGCCAGCCCCAGCATTTT

j_gene: TRBJ2-5
abundance: -
d_gene: TRBD1
v_gene: TRBV15
CDR3aa: CATSRGGQGVETQYF
CDR3nt: TGTGCCACCAGCAGAGGGGGACAGGGCGTGGAGACCCAGTACTTC

j_gene: TRBJ1-3
abundance: -
d_gene: -
v_gene: TRBV6-1
CDR3aa: CASSEEGFVNTIYF
CDR3nt: TGTGCCAGCAGTGAAGAAGGCTTCGTAAACACCATATATTTT

j_gene: TRBJ2-5
abundance: -
d_gene: TRBD2
v_gene: TRBV10-1
CDR3aa: CASSGDGGETQYF
CDR3nt: TGCGCCAGCAGTGGGGACGGGGGGGAGACCCAGTACTTC

j_gene: TRBJ1-2
abundance: -
d_gene: -
v_gene: TRBV21-1
CDR3aa: CASSKDRRTANYGYTF
CDR3nt: TGTGCCAGCAGCAAAGACCGACGGACCGCTAACTATGGCTACACCTTC

j_gene: TRBJ2-7
abundance: -
d_gene: TRBD2
v_gene: TRBV6-1
CDR3aa: CASSGGLAYEQYF
CDR3nt: TGTGCCAGCAGCGGGGGACTAGCCTACGAGCAGTACTTC

j_gene: TRBJ1-1
abundance: -
d_gene: -
v_gene: TRBV27
CDR3aa: CASSSSQSWTERRTEAFF
CDR3nt: TGTGCCAGCAGTTCATCCCAATCCTGGACAGAAAGGAGGACTGAAGCTTTCTTT

j_gene: TRBJ2-7
abundance: -
d_gene: -
v_gene: TRBV7-3
CDR3aa: CASTLAGRDSFYEQYF
CDR3nt: TGTGCCAGCACCTTGGCAGGGCGGGACAGCTTTTACGAGCAGTACTTC

j_gene: TRBJ2-7
abundance: -
d_gene: TRBD2
v_gene: TRBV5-1
CDR3aa: CASSPGREKYEQYF
CDR3nt: TGCGCCAGCAGCCCGGGGCGGGAGAAGTACGAGCAGTACTTC

j_gene: TRBJ2-4
abundance: -
d_gene: -
v_gene: TRBV30
CDR3aa: CAQTGAGENIQYF
CDR3nt: TGTGCCCAAACCGGGGCAGGGGAAAACATTCAGTACTTC

j_gene: TRBJ2-7
abundance: -
d_gene: TRBD1
v_gene: TRBV6-6
CDR3aa: CASSYVGQGNYEQYF
CDR3nt: TGTGCCAGCAGTTACGTAGGACAGGGGAACTACGAGCAGTACTTC

j_gene: TRBJ2-7
abundance: -
d_gene: -
v_gene: TRBV5-1
CDR3aa: CASSLDGTYEQYF
CDR3nt: TGCGCCAGCAGCTTGGACGGAACCTACGAGCAGTACTTC

j_gene: TRBJ2-3
abundance: -
d_gene: TRBD1
v_gene: TRBV10-3
CDR3aa: CAVKAGQGDDTQYF
CDR3nt: TGTGCCGTTAAAGCGGGACAGGGTGATGATACGCAGTATTTT

j_gene: TRBJ2-3
abundance: -
d_gene: TRBD1
v_gene: TRBV4-1
CDR3aa: CASSQDPSPTGGLTDTQYF
CDR3nt: TGCGCCAGCAGCCAAGATCCCAGTCCGACAGGGGGATTGACAGATACGCAGTATTTT

j_gene: TRBJ2-7
abundance: few
d_gene: TRBD2
v_gene: TRBV7-2
CDR3aa: CASRTGGSSYEQYF
CDR3nt: TGTGCCAGCAGGACGGGGGGTAGCTCCTACGAGCAGTACTTC

j_gene: TRBJ2-3
abundance: -
d_gene: -
v_gene: TRBV10-1
CDR3aa: CASSESAPTGETSTDTQYF
CDR3nt: TGCGCCAGCAGTGAATCTGCGCCGACCGGGGAGACTAGCACAGATACGCAGTATTTT

j_gene: TRBJ2-7
abundance: -
d_gene: TRBD1
v_gene: TRBV4-3
CDR3aa: CASSQDRRDSNYEQYF
CDR3nt: TGCGCCAGCAGCCAAGACAGACGGGACAGCAACTACGAGCAGTACTTC

j_gene: TRBJ2-5
abundance: -
d_gene: TRBD1
v_gene: TRBV7-9
CDR3aa: CASSLIFGTGVGSGETQYF
CDR3nt: TGTGCCAGCAGCTTAATTTTCGGGACAGGGGTCGGTAGTGGAGAGACCCAGTACTTC

j_gene: TRBJ2-7
abundance: -
d_gene: -
v_gene: TRBV5-1
CDR3aa: CASSLVDSSYEQYF
CDR3nt: TGCGCCAGCAGCTTGGTGGACAGTTCCTACGAGCAGTACTTC

j_gene: TRBJ2-1
abundance: -
d_gene: TRBD2
v_gene: TRBV27
CDR3aa: CASSPRAGEGGEQFF
CDR3nt: TGTGCCAGCAGTCCGAGAGCGGGAGAGGGTGGTGAGCAGTTCTTC

j_gene: TRBJ2-2
abundance: -
d_gene: TRBD2
v_gene: TRBV9
CDR3aa: CASSVLAGDSGELFF
CDR3nt: TGTGCCAGCAGCGTCCTAGCGGGAGATTCCGGGGAGCTGTTTTTT